Each of the 16 T cell receptor beta chains below was sequenced from the same sample in a study of blood T cell repertoires in COVID-19. Data came from immunoSEQ multiplex PCR; TCRdb stores just in-frame clones and leaves some out. The table lists some 150,000 clones, 84% of them singletons. Sequencing was carried out using PBMCs or T cells enriched from blood (not recorded which). These receptors were collected from a woman between 50 and 59 years old who had been exposed to COVID-19.

This clone showed up just a few times. The CDR3 sequence is CASSFPGHQPYEQYF. Written as DNA, the CDR3 is TGTGCCAGCAGTTTCCCGGGACACCAACCCTACGAGCAGTACTTC. V and J are TRBV27 and TRBJ2-7; a weak D match, TRBD1 (6 bases). Germline CDR1 and CDR2: MNHEY and SMNVEV (reference sequence). Deletions cut 3 bases from V and 2 bases from J, with 14 bases between. This CDR3 is built from 15 residues.

This chain joins TRBV11-2 and TRBJ1-1, with D hard to call. This CDR3 is 13 amino acids long. The germline V gene encodes CDR1 SGHAT and CDR2 FQNNGV. V lost 1 base and J 2 bases, leaving 5 bases between the germline ends. The chain's CDR3 is CASSLGANTEAFF. CDR3 coding DNA: TGTGCCAGCAGCTTAGGGGCTAACACTGAAGCTTTCTTT.

This chain links TRBV6-2 or TRBV6-3 with TRBJ1-1; 7 nucleotides line up with TRBD1. CDR1 is MNHEY and CDR2 is SVGEGT in the germline V gene. The CDR3 runs 17 residues. The V gene end was trimmed by 4 bases and the J gene end by 3 bases; junction bases not matched to a gene: 14. CDR3 bases: TGTGCCAGCAGTTCAATTACCCCACAGGGGACGGACACTGAAGCTTTCTTT. It encodes CASSSITPQGTDTEAFF.

The sample holds a few counts of this clone. The chain combines TRBV11-3 with TRBJ2-2; D gene uncertain. The germline V gene encodes CDR1 SGHNT and CDR2 YENEEA. The CDR3 loop spans 16 amino acids. Trimming pared 3 bases from V and 5 bases from J, leaving 16 bases between. The CDR3 DNA follows: TGTGCCAGCAGCTTCGGTAACCTTACGAGGACCGGGGAGCTGTTTTTT. This codes for CASSFGNLTRTGELFF.

This chain joins TRBV29-1 and TRBJ1-2, with 8 nucleotides matching TRBD1. This CDR3 region has 13 residues. With 5 bases clipped from V and 6 bases from J, the junction kept 8 bases outside the gene matches. In germline, CDR1 is SQVTM, CDR2 ANQGSEA. This CDR3 reads CSVLNDRGHGYTF. Here the CDR3 DNA reads TGCAGCGTTCTTAACGACAGGGGCCATGGCTACACCTTC.

The DNA of the CDR3 is TGTGCCAGCTCACCACGGGCAGGGAATCAGCCCCAGCATTTT. Translating it yields CASSPRAGNQPQHF. The rearrangement joins TRBV18 to TRBJ1-5, with D possibly TRBD1 on 5 matching bases. Trimming took off 1 base at V and 4 bases at J, with 8 bases between the two ends. From germline, CDR1 is KGHSH and CDR2 LQKENI. There are 14 residues in the CDR3.

The chain recombines TRBV7-2 with TRBJ1-4, with no clear D. Germline V lookup: CDR1 SGHTA, CDR2 FQGNSA. Trimming took 3 bases from V and 2 from J, leaving 13 bases between them. The CDR3 has 16 amino acids. The DNA of the CDR3 is TGTGCCAGCAGCTTTAGAGCCCCTCCGACTAATGAAAAACTGTTTTTT. It translates to CASSFRAPPTNEKLFF.

The rearrangement links TRBV5-1 to TRBJ2-3, with 7 nucleotides matching TRBD2. With 2 bases clipped from V and 0 bases from J, the junction kept 3 bases outside the gene matches. Germline CDR1 is SGHRS and CDR2 is YFSETQ. The length of the CDR3 is 15 residues. CDR3 bases: TGCGCCAGCAGCTTACCCGGGGGGAGCACAGATACGCAGTATTTT. Amino acid sequence: CASSLPGGSTDTQYF.

The chain combines TRBV5-4 with TRBJ1-4; D gene unclear. This CDR3 contains 14 residues. Trimming took 4 bases from V and 0 from J, leaving 7 bases between them. Germline assignment: CDR1 SGHNT and CDR2 YYREEE (reference sequence). The CDR3, as DNA: TGTGCCAGCAGCCCACAAGCAACTAATGAAAAACTGTTTTTT. It is translated as CASSPQATNEKLFF. Full variable domain (remainder filled in from reference TRBV5-4 and TRBJ1-4): ETGVTQSPTHLIKTRGQQVTLRCSSQSGHNTVSWYQQALGQGPQFIFQYYREEENGRGNFPPRFSGLQFPNYSSELNVNALELDDSALYLCASSPQATNEKLFFGSGTQLSVL.

The CDR3 region is CASSETGGNMNTEAFF. The CDR3 region has the DNA TGTGCCAGCAGTGAGACAGGGGGAAACATGAACACTGAAGCTTTCTTT. This rearrangement joins TRBV25-1 to TRBJ1-1; TRBD1 aligns across 9 bases. Trimming at V came to 3 bases and at J to 0 bases, leaving 5 bases not matched to a gene. The V gene's germline CDR1 is MGHDK and CDR2 SYGVNS. This CDR3 is 16 amino acids long.

This clone was observed once. The CDR3 region has the DNA TGTGCCAGCAGTCTTAGGGGGCTAGCGGGGCTAAGAGAGACCCAGTACTTC. Encoded protein: CASSLRGLAGLRETQYF. The chain couples TRBV7-2 to TRBJ2-5; 9 nucleotides align to TRBD2. CDR3 length equals 17 residues. Germline CDR1 and CDR2: SGHTA and FQGNSA. V trimming: 6 bases; J trimming: 4 bases; junction bases outside the gene matches: 15.

In DNA form, the CDR3 reads TGTGCCAGTAGTATTAGCCAGTTCAATCAGCCCCAGCATTTT. Translated: CASSISQFNQPQHF. The V and J genes are TRBV19 and TRBJ1-5, with unresolved D. Germline-derived CDR1 and CDR2 are LNHDA and SQIVND (reference sequence). The V gene lost 3 bases and the J gene lost 3 bases, with 9 bases spanning the gap. The CDR3 sequence is 14 residues long.

The V call is TRBV7-2, the J call TRBJ2-1, with D maybe TRBD1 (6 bases). The CDR3 length is 14 residues. V shed 5 bases and J shed 4 bases, with 12 bases lying between them. CDR1 is SGHTA, CDR2 FQGNSA, per germline. The CDR3 loop is CASSPAGQYNEQFF. The CDR3 bases are TGTGCCAGCAGCCCCGCTGGACAGTACAATGAGCAGTTCTTC.

The chain links TRBV20-1 to TRBJ2-1; D possibly corresponds to TRBD2 (5 bases). From germline, CDR1 is DFQATT and CDR2 SNEGSKA (reference sequence). The CDR3 has 13 residues. V lost 3 bases and J lost 7, with 13 bases in between. The CDR3 coding sequence is TGCAGTGCTAGTAAGTGGGAGAATAATGAGCAGTTCTTC. It yields the protein CSASKWENNEQFF.

The rearrangement uses TRBV9 and TRBJ1-1, with D possibly matching TRBD1 (5 bases). V was shortened by 3 bases and J by 0 bases, with 12 bases between the two germline ends. In germline, CDR1 is SGDLS, CDR2 YYNGEE. The CDR3 extends over 15 amino acids. This CDR3 is CASSASREVNTEAFF. For the CDR3, the DNA is TGTGCCAGCAGCGCGAGCAGGGAAGTGAACACTGAAGCTTTCTTT.

As DNA, the CDR3 is TGTGCCTCCACCCCCCCGGGACTAGCCAAAAACATTCAGTACTTC. Its translation: CASTPPGLAKNIQYF. The V call is TRBV7-9, the J call TRBJ2-4, with D perhaps TRBD2 (6 bases). V gave up 11 bases and J gave up 0 bases, with 17 bases separating them. Per the germline V gene, CDR1 is SEHNR and CDR2 is FQNEAQ (reference sequence). This CDR3 spans 15 amino acids.